A single sample gave rise to the 8 T cell receptor beta chains below, sequenced in a study of CD8+ T cells in alopecia areata (dated by TCRdb to the late 2010s). The time point label of this sample denotes: baseline before oral tofacitinib. Library creation used the immunoSEQ multiplex PCR assay. To provide template for TCR sequencing, every sample had RNA extracted and reverse transcribed into cDNA. TCRdb retrieved this table from immuneACCESS and kept in-frame rearrangements only. Not all clones are present; in checked studies, unresolved V genes account for under half, and no reason is known for the remainder. Counted in this sample were over 150,000 clones; about 60% of them appeared once. The ten most abundant clones make up 14% to 15% of the sample. This material consisted of CD4+ T cells sorted from blood, taken at week 0. These receptors originate from a human donor with alopecia areata.

The chain couples TRBV27 to TRBJ1-4, with 10 positions matching TRBD1. CDR1 MNHEY and CDR2 SMNVEV come from the germline V gene (reference sequence). This CDR3 comprises 16 residues. The junction had 3 bases not matched to a gene; V was cut back by 4 bases and J by 1 base. The DNA of the CDR3 is TGTGCCAGCAGTTGGGGGACAGGGGTAACTAATGAAAAACTGTTTTTT. Translation: CASSWGTGVTNEKLFF.

V gene TRBV6-1 combines with J gene TRBJ1-2, with a weak D call TRBD1 (5 bases). Trimming took off 4 bases at V and 4 bases at J, with 13 bases between the two ends. The CDR3 is 14 amino acids. Germline V gene data show CDR1 as MNHNS and CDR2 as SASEGT. CDR3 bases: TGTGCCAGCAGTGCAGGGAGGATTGGCTATGGCTACACCTTC. It translates to CASSAGRIGYGYTF.

This rearrangement joins TRBV30 to TRBJ1-2; D remains unclear. There are 14 residues in the CDR3. The ends were cut back, 3 bases at V and 12 bases at J, with 23 bases in the middle. Germline loops: CDR1 GTSNPN, CDR2 SVGIG (reference sequence). The DNA for the CDR3 is TGTGCCTGGAGGGAAATTAACGAAAGGAGCTCCAACACCTTC. Its protein product is CAWREINERSSNTF.

This clone was picked up one time. The chain links TRBV10-3 to TRBJ2-3; TRBD2 aligns across 7 bases. The germline V gene encodes CDR1 ENHRY and CDR2 SYGVKD. With 7 bases clipped from V and 2 bases from J, the junction kept 6 bases outside the gene matches. The length of the CDR3 is 14 residues. CDR3 nucleotide sequence: TGTGCCATCAAGGTCGGGGGGTCCACAGATACGCAGTATTTT. It codes for CAIKVGGSTDTQYF.

The chain has TRBV4-2 and TRBJ2-5; D is unresolved. With 3 bases removed from V and 2 bases from J, the gap between germline ends came to 13 bases. The CDR3 length is 15 residues. CDR1 is LGHNA, CDR2 YNFKEQ, per germline. The CDR3 DNA follows: TGTGCCAGCAGCCAGTCGGACGTAGGACAAGAGACCCAGTACTTC. Translated, it gives CASSQSDVGQETQYF.

V is TRBV2 and J is TRBJ1-5; D is unclear. The CDR3 loop spans 15 amino acids. CDR1 and CDR2 from the germline V gene are SNHLY and FYNNEI. V was trimmed by 4 bases and J by 0 bases, leaving 10 bases between them. The CDR3 here is CASSGPRYSNQPQHF. CDR3 sequence (DNA): TGTGCCAGCAGTGGGCCGCGATATAGCAATCAGCCCCAGCATTTT.

The chain carries TRBV6-5 and TRBJ2-2, with TRBD1 identical over 7 bases. In germline, CDR1 is MNHEY, CDR2 SVGAGI. J gave up 0 bases and V 2 bases, and 0 bases lay outside the gene matches. The CDR3 spans 15 residues. This chain's CDR3 is CASSYDRANTGELFF. Here the CDR3 DNA reads TGTGCCAGCAGTTACGACAGGGCGAACACCGGGGAGCTGTTTTTT.

This clone was counted a single time. The chain is built from TRBV23-1 and TRBJ2-7; no clear D. TRBV23-1 is recorded as an ORF, its role being uncertain. Trimming stripped 8 bases from V and 8 bases from J, with 13 bases between. This CDR3 spans 11 amino acids. CDR3 residues: CASGRTSKQYF. The DNA of the CDR3 is TGCGCCAGCGGCCGAACCAGTAAGCAGTACTTC.